These 5 T cell receptor beta chains were all obtained from the same sample, sequenced in a study of blood T cells in healthy people across ages. It was with a sample-barcoded 5' primer and a J-beta primer mix that a second PCR of roughly 7 to 11 cycles was run. MiXCR, applied by TCRdb to the 5' RACE reads, yields one record per CDR3 protein. The table has about 800,000 distinct CDR3 sequences, around a quarter seen once. The data also belong to a second study, concerning T cells of mothers and their children.

The sequenced sample was blood. These receptors all come from a boy between 5 and 17 years old in good health.

This clonotype was detected only a few times. V is TRBV5-5 and J is TRBJ2-1; weak D call: TRBD1 (6 bases). V was cut by 4 bases and J by 4 bases, with 18 bases left in between. Germline CDR1 and CDR2: SGHKS and YYEKEE (reference sequence). The CDR3 is 16 amino acids. The CDR3 DNA reads as TGTGCCAGCAGCACGGACCGGGACACCTCTTACAATGAGCAGTTCTTC. This codes for CASSTDRDTSYNEQFF.

This rearrangement joins TRBV24-1 to TRBJ2-7; 7 bases are shared with TRBD2. The CDR3 sequence is 13 residues long. The V and J ends lost 11 bases and 5 bases, in that order; junction bases with no gene match: 11. CDR1 is KGHDR, CDR2 SFDVKD, per germline. Written as DNA, the CDR3 is TGTGCCAGCCCTCCAGCGGGAATCCACGAGCAGTACTTC. Translation: CASPPAGIHEQYF.

The rearrangement uses TRBV7-2 and TRBJ2-1, with D maybe TRBD2 (6 bases). CDR3 size: 17 residues. CDR1 SGHTA and CDR2 FQGNSA come from the germline V gene. Trimming pared 1 base from V and 6 bases from J, leaving 19 bases between. The CDR3 protein is CASSLDFGGVLRNEQFF. The CDR3 DNA reads as TGTGCCAGCAGCTTAGACTTTGGAGGGGTCTTACGCAATGAGCAGTTCTTC.

The rearrangement uses TRBV20-1 and TRBJ2-7; the match to TRBD1 covers 8 bases. With 7 bases clipped from V and 2 bases from J, the junction kept 10 bases outside the gene matches. This CDR3 comprises 14 residues. CDR1 is DFQATT and CDR2 is SNEGSKA in the germline V gene (reference sequence). The CDR3 nucleotides read TGCAGTGAGGAGGTTAACAGGGGGGCCTACGAGCAGTACTTC. Translated, it gives CSEEVNRGAYEQYF.

This clonotype occurred a few times. The chain carries TRBV24-1 and TRBJ2-7, with TRBD1 identical over 9 bases. The CDR3 consists of 16 residues. The germline V gene has CDR1 KGHDR and CDR2 SFDVKD. V shed 3 bases, J shed 6 bases, and the junction held 11 bases outside the gene matches. The CDR3 DNA reads as TGTGCCACCAGTGATCCGGGACAGGGTATCGCGGGCGAGCAGTACTTC. Its translation is CATSDPGQGIAGEQYF.